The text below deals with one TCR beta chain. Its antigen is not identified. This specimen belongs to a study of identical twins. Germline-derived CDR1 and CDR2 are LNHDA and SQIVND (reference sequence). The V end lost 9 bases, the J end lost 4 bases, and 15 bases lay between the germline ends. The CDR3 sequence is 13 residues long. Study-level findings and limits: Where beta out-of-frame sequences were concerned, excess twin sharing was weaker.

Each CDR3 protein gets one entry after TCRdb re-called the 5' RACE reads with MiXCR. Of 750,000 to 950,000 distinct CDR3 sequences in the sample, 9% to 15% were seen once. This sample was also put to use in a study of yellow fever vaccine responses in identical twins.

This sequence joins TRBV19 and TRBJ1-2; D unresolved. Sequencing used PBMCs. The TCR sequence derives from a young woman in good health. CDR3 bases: TGTGCCAGCATGAGAAGGTCTGGCTATGGCTACACCTTC. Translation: CASMRRSGYGYTF.